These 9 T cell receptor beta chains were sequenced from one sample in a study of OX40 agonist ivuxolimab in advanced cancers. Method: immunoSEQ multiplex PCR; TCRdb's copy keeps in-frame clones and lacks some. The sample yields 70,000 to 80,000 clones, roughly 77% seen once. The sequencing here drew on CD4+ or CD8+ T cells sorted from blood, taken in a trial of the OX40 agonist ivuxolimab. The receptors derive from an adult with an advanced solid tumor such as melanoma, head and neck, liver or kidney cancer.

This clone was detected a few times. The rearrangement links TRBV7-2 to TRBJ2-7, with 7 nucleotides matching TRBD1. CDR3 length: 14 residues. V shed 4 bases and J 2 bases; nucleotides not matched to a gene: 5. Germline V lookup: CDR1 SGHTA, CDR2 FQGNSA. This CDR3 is CASSSWTGPYEQYF. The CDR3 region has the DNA TGTGCCAGCAGCTCCTGGACAGGTCCCTACGAGCAGTACTTC.

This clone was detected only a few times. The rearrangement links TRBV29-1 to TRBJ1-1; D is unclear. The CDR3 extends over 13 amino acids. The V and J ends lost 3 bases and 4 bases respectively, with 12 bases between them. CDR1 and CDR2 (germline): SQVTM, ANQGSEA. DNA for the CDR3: TGCAGCGTTGAGGATAGCTGGGGCACTGAAGCTTTCTTT. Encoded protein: CSVEDSWGTEAFF. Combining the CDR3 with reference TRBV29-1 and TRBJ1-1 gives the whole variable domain SAVISQKPSRDICQRGTSLTIQCQVDSQVTMMFWYRQQPGQSLTLIATANQGSEATYESGFVIDKFPISRPNLTFSTLTVSNMSPEDSSIYLCSVEDSWGTEAFFGQGTRLTVV.

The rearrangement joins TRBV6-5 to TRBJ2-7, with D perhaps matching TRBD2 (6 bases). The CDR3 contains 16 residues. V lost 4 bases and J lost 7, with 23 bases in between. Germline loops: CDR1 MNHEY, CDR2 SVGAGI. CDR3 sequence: CASSSGRTGVMREQYF. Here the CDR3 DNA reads TGTGCCAGCAGTTCAGGGCGGACGGGGGTCATGAGGGAGCAGTACTTC.

Written as DNA, the CDR3 is TGTGCCAGCAGCAAGACTAGCGGGAGGGCCGTACCAGAGACCCAGTACTTC. Residues: CASSKTSGRAVPETQYF. This rearrangement joins TRBV11-2 to TRBJ2-5, with 14 bases matching TRBD2. Germline CDR1 reads SGHAT; CDR2 reads FQNNGV. The CDR3 is made up of 17 amino acids. V lost 5 bases and J lost 4; bases outside the gene matches: 9.

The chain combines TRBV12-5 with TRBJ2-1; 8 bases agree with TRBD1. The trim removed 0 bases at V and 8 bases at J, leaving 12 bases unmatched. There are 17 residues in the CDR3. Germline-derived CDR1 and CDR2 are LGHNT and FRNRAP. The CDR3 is CASGLVRRRGRADEQFF. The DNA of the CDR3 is TGTGCTAGTGGTTTGGTACGCCGCAGGGGGCGCGCTGATGAGCAGTTCTTC. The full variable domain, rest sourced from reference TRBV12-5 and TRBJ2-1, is DARVTQTPRHKVTEMGQEVTMRCQPILGHNTVFWYRQTMMQGLELLAYFRNRAPLDDSGMPKDRFSAEMPDATLATLKIQPSEPRDSAVYFCASGLVRRRGRADEQFFGPGTRLTVL.

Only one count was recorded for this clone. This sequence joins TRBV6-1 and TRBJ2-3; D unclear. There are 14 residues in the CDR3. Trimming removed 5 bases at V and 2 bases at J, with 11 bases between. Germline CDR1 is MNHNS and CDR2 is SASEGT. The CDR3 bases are TGTGCCAGCAGTACCTGGGCATTCACAGATACGCAGTATTTT. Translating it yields CASSTWAFTDTQYF.

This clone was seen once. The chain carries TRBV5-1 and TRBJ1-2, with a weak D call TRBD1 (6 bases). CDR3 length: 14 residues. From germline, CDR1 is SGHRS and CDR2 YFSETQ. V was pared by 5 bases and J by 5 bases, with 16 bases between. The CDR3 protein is CASRDLTGMYGYTF. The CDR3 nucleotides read TGCGCCAGCAGGGACCTAACAGGGATGTATGGCTACACCTTC.

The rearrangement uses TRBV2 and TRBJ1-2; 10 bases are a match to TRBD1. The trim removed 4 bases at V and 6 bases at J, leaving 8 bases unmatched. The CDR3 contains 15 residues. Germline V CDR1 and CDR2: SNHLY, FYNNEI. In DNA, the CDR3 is TGTGCCAGCAGTGTGGGGACAGGGGCTCAGAATGGCTACACCTTC. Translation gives CASSVGTGAQNGYTF.

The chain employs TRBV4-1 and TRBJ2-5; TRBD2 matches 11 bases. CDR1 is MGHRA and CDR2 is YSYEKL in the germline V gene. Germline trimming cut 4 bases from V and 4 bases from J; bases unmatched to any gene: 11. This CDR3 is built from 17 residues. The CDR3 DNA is TGCGCCAGCAGCCGCGACTTAGCGGGGGGGAGAGGAGAGACCCAGTACTTC. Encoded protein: CASSRDLAGGRGETQYF.